The sequence of this T cell receptor (beta chain) was determined in a study of blood T cell repertoires in COVID-19. Methods used by the authors: Estimation of nucleated cell counts was performed using reference gene primer amplification. Generated by immunoSEQ multiplex PCR, the TCRdb table keeps only in-frame clones and is missing some. Clone size and the V and J calls come from that table; the DNA yielded D and trimming. Of some 310,000 clones listed, roughly 87% are singletons. This CDR3 spans 13 amino acids. Germline loops: CDR1 GTSNPN, CDR2 SVGIG (reference sequence). The V end lost 5 bases, the J end lost 4 bases, and 12 bases lay between the germline ends.

Sequencing was done on a sample of peripheral blood. The origin of this receptor is a man in his forties or fifties with active or convalescent COVID-19. The chain combines TRBV30 with TRBJ1-5; D possibly corresponds to TRBD1 (5 bases). The CDR3, as DNA: TGTGCCTGGGGTAACAGGATGAATCAGCCCCAGCATTTT. Protein product: CAWGNRMNQPQHF.